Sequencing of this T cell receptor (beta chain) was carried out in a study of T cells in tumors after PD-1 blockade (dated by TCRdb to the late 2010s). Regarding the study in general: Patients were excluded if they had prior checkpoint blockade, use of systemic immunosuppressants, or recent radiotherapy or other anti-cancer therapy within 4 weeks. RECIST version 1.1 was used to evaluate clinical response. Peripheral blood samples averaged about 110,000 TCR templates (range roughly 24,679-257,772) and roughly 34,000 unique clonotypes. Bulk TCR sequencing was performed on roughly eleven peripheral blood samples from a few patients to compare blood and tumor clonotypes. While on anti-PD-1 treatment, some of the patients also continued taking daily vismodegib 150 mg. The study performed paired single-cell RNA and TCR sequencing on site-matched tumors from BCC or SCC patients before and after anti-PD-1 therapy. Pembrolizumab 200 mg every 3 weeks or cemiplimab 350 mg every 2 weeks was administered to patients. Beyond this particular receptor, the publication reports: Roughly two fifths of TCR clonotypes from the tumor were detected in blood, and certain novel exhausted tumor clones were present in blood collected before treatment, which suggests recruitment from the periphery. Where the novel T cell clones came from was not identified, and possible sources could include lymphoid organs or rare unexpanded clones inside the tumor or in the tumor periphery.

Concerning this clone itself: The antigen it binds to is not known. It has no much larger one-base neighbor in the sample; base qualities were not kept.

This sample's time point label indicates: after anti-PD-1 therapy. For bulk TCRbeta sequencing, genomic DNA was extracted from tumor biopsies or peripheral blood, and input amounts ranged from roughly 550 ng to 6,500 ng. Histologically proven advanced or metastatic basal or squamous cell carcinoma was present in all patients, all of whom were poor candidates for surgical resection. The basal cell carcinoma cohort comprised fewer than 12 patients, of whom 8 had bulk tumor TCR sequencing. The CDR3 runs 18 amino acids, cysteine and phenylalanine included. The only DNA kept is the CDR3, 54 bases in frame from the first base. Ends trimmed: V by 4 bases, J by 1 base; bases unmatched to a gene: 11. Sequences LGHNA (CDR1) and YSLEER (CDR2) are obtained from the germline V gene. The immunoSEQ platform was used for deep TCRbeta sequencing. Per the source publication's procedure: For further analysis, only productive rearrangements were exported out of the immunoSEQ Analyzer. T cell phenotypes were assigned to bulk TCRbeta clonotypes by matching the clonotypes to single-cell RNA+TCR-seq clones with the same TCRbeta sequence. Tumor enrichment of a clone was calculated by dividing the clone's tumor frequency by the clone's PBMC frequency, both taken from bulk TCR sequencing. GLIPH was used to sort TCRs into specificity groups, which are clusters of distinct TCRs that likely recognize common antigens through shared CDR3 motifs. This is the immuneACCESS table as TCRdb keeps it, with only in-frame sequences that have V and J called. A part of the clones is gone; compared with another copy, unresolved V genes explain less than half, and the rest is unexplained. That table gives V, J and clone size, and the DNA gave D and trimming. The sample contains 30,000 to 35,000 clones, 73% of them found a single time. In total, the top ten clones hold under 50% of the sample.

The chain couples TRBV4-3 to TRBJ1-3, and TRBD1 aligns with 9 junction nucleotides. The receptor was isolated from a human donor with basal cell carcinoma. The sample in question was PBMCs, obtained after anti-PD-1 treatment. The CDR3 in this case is CASSRGTGRTRSGNTIYF. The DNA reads TGCGCCAGCAGCCGAGGGACAGGGCGAACTAGGTCTGGAAACACCATATATTTT.